These 8 T cell receptor beta chains came from one sample sequenced in a study of control samples from healthy donors and cancer patients. Sequenced by immunoSEQ multiplex PCR; TCRdb stores in-frame clones only, minus some. The table has 250,000 to 300,000 clones, approximately 80% seen once. The sample consisted of PBMCs. These receptors all come from a woman aged 55-70 years with lung cancer.

V gene TRBV6-1 combines with J gene TRBJ1-2; no firm D call. From germline, CDR1 is MNHNS and CDR2 SASEGT. The ends were cut back, 3 bases at V and 7 bases at J, with 12 bases in the middle. CDR3 length: 13 residues. CDR3 coding DNA: TGTGCCAGCAGTGAGAATTCGGATCTTGGCTACACCTTC. Encoded protein: CASSENSDLGYTF.

The chain links TRBV18 to TRBJ1-1; D remains ambiguous. V was cut by 1 base and J by 3 bases, with 3 bases left in between. Germline V lookup: CDR1 KGHSH, CDR2 LQKENI. The length of the CDR3 is 12 residues. The CDR3 coding sequence is TGTGCCAGCTCACCACGGTACACTGAAGCTTTCTTT. It translates to CASSPRYTEAFF.

CDR3 amino acids: CASSGGQRRVDQPQHF. The DNA for the CDR3 is TGTGCCAGTAGTGGGGGGCAAAGAAGGGTTGATCAGCCCCAGCATTTT. The chain is built from TRBV19 and TRBJ1-5, with a tentative D call TRBD1 (6 bases). CDR1 is LNHDA, CDR2 SQIVND, per germline (reference sequence). The CDR3 totals 16 residues. Deletions cut 5 bases from V and 5 bases from J, with 19 bases between.

The chain employs TRBV11-2 and TRBJ2-6; D perhaps matches TRBD1 (5 bases). CDR3 length: 16 residues. The germline V gene has CDR1 SGHAT and CDR2 FQNNGV. Trimming left V 8 bases short and J 1 base short, with 15 bases between. The chain's CDR3 is CASGARAVSGANVLTF. CDR3 DNA: TGTGCCAGCGGGGCTAGAGCAGTTTCTGGGGCCAACGTCCTGACTTTC. Complete variable domain (other parts from reference TRBV11-2 and TRBJ2-6): EAGVAQSPRYKIIEKRQSVAFWCNPISGHATLYWYQQILGQGPKLLIQFQNNGVVDDSQLPKDRFSAERLKGVDSTLKIQPAKLEDSAVYLCASGARAVSGANVLTFGAGSRLTVL.

This chain joins TRBV3-1 (or the pseudogene TRBV3-2) and TRBJ2-6; unclear D gene. The CDR3 is 16 amino acids. V was clipped by 3 bases and J by 2 bases, with 11 bases between them. Germline loops: CDR1 LGHDT, CDR2 YNNKEL (reference sequence). The CDR3 sequence: CASSHDSPPGANVLTF. In DNA, the CDR3 is TGTGCCAGCAGCCATGACTCCCCCCCTGGGGCCAACGTCCTGACTTTC.

The rearrangement links TRBV28 to TRBJ1-5, with unresolved D. V was pared by 4 bases and J by 5 bases, with 9 bases between. Germline CDR1 MDHEN, CDR2 SYDVKM. This CDR3 has 13 residues. CDR3 loop: CASSSITDQPQHF. The CDR3 DNA reads TGTGCCAGCAGTTCCATTACCGATCAGCCCCAGCATTTT.

The chain recombines TRBV7-9 with TRBJ1-1, with 8 positions matching TRBD1. The J segment lost 2 bases and the V segment lost 6 bases, leaving 5 bases of the junction unmatched. CDR3 length equals 14 residues. In germline, CDR1 is SEHNR, CDR2 FQNEAQ (reference sequence). Here the CDR3 reads CASRPTGGNTEAFF. The CDR3 DNA follows: TGTGCCAGCAGGCCTACAGGGGGAAACACTGAAGCTTTCTTT.

The chain recombines TRBV25-1 with TRBJ1-1; D remains unclear. Germline CDR1 and CDR2: MGHDK and SYGVNS. CDR3 length: 12 amino acids. The V and J ends lost 10 bases and 0 bases respectively, with 9 bases between them. CDR3 sequence: CATSDLNTEAFF. In DNA, the CDR3 is TGTGCCACCTCGGACCTGAACACTGAAGCTTTCTTT.